A single sample gave rise to the 30 T cell receptor beta chains below, sequenced in a study of blood T cells in healthy people across ages. Primers used in a second PCR of roughly 6 to 12 cycles were a sample-barcoded 5' primer and a J-beta primer mix. TCRdb reprocessed the 5' RACE reads via MiXCR and lists one record per CDR3 protein. The sample comprises about 500,000 distinct CDR3 sequences, approximately 25% of which are singletons, and approximately 10% rests with the top ten. The data also belong to a second study, concerning T cells of mothers and their children.

Material for sequencing was blood. These TCRs come from a boy aged 10-17 years in good health.

This clonotype was seen only a few times. The chain recombines TRBV11-2 with TRBJ2-3; D possibly corresponds to TRBD2 (7 bases). Deletions cut 6 bases from V and 5 bases from J, with 21 bases between. Germline lookup yields CDR1 SGHAT and CDR2 FQNNGV. The CDR3 is 16 amino acids. In DNA form, the CDR3 reads TGTGCCAGCAGAAGAGGGAGGGGGGGCCTGGGAGATACGCAGTATTTT. Amino acid sequence: CASRRGRGGLGDTQYF.

This clonotype was seen a few times. The chain is built from TRBV20-1 and TRBJ1-5, with D perhaps TRBD1 (6 bases). This CDR3 contains 15 residues. Per germline, CDR1 DFQATT and CDR2 SNEGSKA (reference sequence). V gave up 2 bases and J gave up 0 bases, with 11 bases separating them. CDR3 DNA sequence: TGCAGTGCTAGAAGGGGGGAGTATAGCAATCAGCCCCAGCATTTT. It yields the protein CSARRGEYSNQPQHF.

The CDR3 nucleotides read TGCAGTGCTGGGGGACTAGCGGGCTCCGGGGAGCAGTTCTTC. It translates to CSAGGLAGSGEQFF. The rearrangement links TRBV20-1 to TRBJ2-5, with 12 bases matching TRBD2. The end of the DNA fits TRBJ2-1 better, so the J call may be wrong. Germline lookup yields CDR1 DFQATT and CDR2 SNEGSKA (reference sequence). CDR3 length: 14 residues.

For this clonotype: The junction does not match germline at one end; this may be a read error. This chain links TRBV6-6 with TRBJ2-5; no reliable D call. This CDR3 region has 14 residues. Germline V gene sequence: CDR1 MNHNY, CDR2 SVGAGI (reference sequence). CDR3 residues: CACSPGQKQETQYF. CDR3 DNA sequence: TGTGCCTGCAGCCCGGGCCAAAAACAAGAGACCCAGTACTTC.

V gene TRBV29-1 combines with J gene TRBJ1-1, with 7 bases that match TRBD1. Germline CDR1 and CDR2: SQVTM and ANQGSEA. This CDR3 region has 17 residues. V dropped 7 bases and J dropped 1; count of bases not matched to a gene: 18. CDR3 coding DNA: TGCAGCGCTTTTTCGCCGGGACAGAAAATTACGAACACTGAAGCTTTCTTT. This sequence encodes CSAFSPGQKITNTEAFF.

This clonotype was seen only a few times. V and J are TRBV7-2 and TRBJ1-5; no clear D gene. Trimming left V 3 bases short and J 2 bases short, with 11 bases between. CDR1 is SGHTA, CDR2 FQGNSA, per germline. The CDR3 spans 15 residues. DNA for the CDR3: TGTGCCAGCAGCTTGGACGGTGGCGGCAATCAGCCCCAGCATTTT. Its protein product is CASSLDGGGNQPQHF.

This clonotype was seen once. V usage is TRBV28 and J usage is TRBJ2-7; 10 bases match TRBD1. Trimming took 5 bases from V and 2 from J; bases not matched to a gene: 15. This CDR3 is built from 18 residues. CDR1 and CDR2 (germline): MDHEN, SYDVKM. CDR3 in DNA: TGTGCCAGCAGTCGCCAGACAGGGGGCGGTAACATAGCCTACGAGCAGTACTTC. The encoded protein is CASSRQTGGGNIAYEQYF. The complete variable domain, with remaining parts taken from reference TRBV28 and TRBJ2-7, reads DVKVTQSSRYLVKRTGEKVFLECVQDMDHENMFWYRQDPGLGLRLIYFSYDVKMKEKGDIPEGYSVSREKKERFSLILESASTNQTSMYLCASSRQTGGGNIAYEQYFGPGTRLTVT.

The chain uses TRBV12-3 or TRBV12-4 and TRBJ2-1, with D possibly being TRBD1 or TRBD2 (5 bases each). Gene TRBJ2-5 matches the end of the DNA better, so the J call may be wrong. CDR3 length: 13 residues. The CDR3 is CASSWTRGETQYF. CDR3 coding DNA: TGTGCCAGCAGTTGGACGAGGGGAGAGACCCAGTACTTC.

The chain combines TRBV7-2 with TRBJ2-5; 9 nucleotides match TRBD2. CDR3 length: 15 amino acids. Per germline, CDR1 SGHTA and CDR2 FQGNSA. V lost 3 bases and J lost 4; bases outside the gene matches: 6. The CDR3 reads CASSFGAGGSETQYF. The DNA of the CDR3 is TGTGCCAGCAGCTTTGGAGCGGGGGGATCAGAGACCCAGTACTTC.

This rearrangement joins TRBV7-3 to TRBJ2-1; 10 bases align to TRBD2. The CDR3 contains 14 residues. In germline, CDR1 is SGHTA, CDR2 FQGTGA. V trimming: 7 bases; J trimming: 10 bases; junction bases outside the gene matches: 10. The CDR3 protein is CASKGAGGVGEQFF. The CDR3 region has the DNA TGTGCCAGCAAGGGAGCGGGGGGGGTTGGAGAGCAGTTCTTC.

The chain employs TRBV7-9 and TRBJ2-5; D perhaps matches TRBD2 (6 bases). The CDR3 contains 15 residues. The germline V gene has CDR1 SEHNR and CDR2 FQNEAQ (reference sequence). Deletions cut 5 bases from V and 2 bases from J, with 15 bases between. The CDR3 loop reads CASSKGYGGQETQYF. The CDR3 DNA is TGTGCCAGCAGCAAGGGCTACGGGGGACAAGAGACCCAGTACTTC.

The chain recombines TRBV6-2 or TRBV6-3 with TRBJ1-1, with TRBD1 matching 7 bases. This CDR3 comprises 15 residues. V was clipped by 6 bases and J by 6 bases; unmatched bases: 13. Germline V gene data show CDR1 as MNHEY and CDR2 as SVGEGT. The CDR3 spells CASRGRGRGVPEAFF. For the CDR3, the DNA is TGTGCCAGCAGGGGTCGCGGCAGGGGGGTACCTGAAGCTTTCTTT.

This clonotype was seen only a few times. The J gene is TRBJ2-3, the V gene TRBV18, with 8 bases matching TRBD2. Trimming removed 1 base from V and 1 base from J; junction bases left unmatched: 1. The CDR3 covers 15 residues. Germline lookup yields CDR1 KGHSH and CDR2 LQKENI. In DNA, the CDR3 is TGTGCCAGCTCACCACAGGGACTAGGCACAGATACGCAGTATTTT. It translates to CASSPQGLGTDTQYF.

This chain joins TRBV4-3 and TRBJ2-3; the D is unclear. The CDR3 contains 14 residues. Per the germline V gene, CDR1 is LGHNA and CDR2 is YSLEER. V was clipped by 1 base and J by 6 bases, with 11 bases between them. DNA for the CDR3: TGCGCCAGCAGCCAAGGTCGGATTCTGGATACGCAGTATTTT. Its translation is CASSQGRILDTQYF.

This clonotype was observed a few times. This sequence joins TRBV9 and TRBJ1-1; 8 positions match TRBD1. The CDR3 spans 15 residues. Germline V lookup: CDR1 SGDLS, CDR2 YYNGEE. V lost 0 bases and J lost 0; bases outside the gene matches: 1. CDR3: CASSVGTGMNTEAFF. CDR3 coding DNA: TGTGCCAGCAGCGTAGGGACAGGGATGAACACTGAAGCTTTCTTT.

This clonotype was picked up a small number of times. The chain links TRBV3-1 to TRBJ2-2; 7 positions match TRBD2. Germline values: CDR1 LGHDT, CDR2 YNNKEL (reference sequence). The V gene end was trimmed by 0 bases and the J gene end by 1 base; junction bases not matched to a gene: 8. The CDR3 totals 18 residues. CDR3 sequence (DNA): TGTGCCAGCAGCCAAGATGTGTATTCTAGCGGGAACACCGGGGAGCTGTTTTTT. It is translated as CASSQDVYSSGNTGELFF.

This clonotype was picked up a small number of times. The chain joins TRBV5-6 to TRBJ1-2, with TRBD1 as a possible D gene (6 bases). This CDR3 is 15 amino acids long. Germline CDR1 is SGHDT and CDR2 is YYEEEE. Trimming pared 4 bases from V and 2 bases from J, leaving 15 bases between. For the CDR3, the DNA is TGTGCCAGCAGCACCCTGAAGGGGGAGAACTATGGCTACACCTTC. Translated: CASSTLKGENYGYTF.

The chain employs TRBV28 and TRBJ2-7, with 9 positions matching TRBD2. This CDR3 region has 14 residues. V dropped 2 bases and J dropped 6; count of bases not matched to a gene: 5. Germline CDR1 and CDR2: MDHEN and SYDVKM. This CDR3 reads CASSLASGGLEQYF. CDR3 nucleotides: TGTGCCAGCAGTTTAGCCAGCGGGGGGCTCGAGCAGTACTTC.

This sequence joins TRBV20-1 and TRBJ1-2; D remains ambiguous. CDR1 is DFQATT and CDR2 is SNEGSKA in the germline V gene (reference sequence). The CDR3 runs 14 residues. V shed 0 bases and J shed 8 bases, with 16 bases lying between them. The CDR3: CSARDFRGSGGYTF. The CDR3 DNA reads as TGCAGTGCTAGAGATTTCCGGGGAAGCGGCGGCTACACCTTC.

The CDR3 sequence is CASSDPGASGSYEQYF. Written as DNA, the CDR3 is TGTGCCAGCAGCGACCCAGGGGCCTCGGGCTCCTACGAGCAGTACTTC. The chain uses TRBV7-2 and TRBJ2-5, with D maybe TRBD1 (6 bases). The J call may be wrong; the DNA end is better matched by TRBJ2-7. The CDR3 totals 16 residues. Germline loops: CDR1 SGHTA, CDR2 FQGNSA.

This clonotype turned up a few times. The chain couples TRBV7-2 to TRBJ2-5, with TRBD2 matching over 10 bases. The J call may be in error: the DNA end matches TRBJ2-7 better. The CDR3 loop spans 18 amino acids. Germline V lookup: CDR1 SGHTA, CDR2 FQGNSA. As DNA, the CDR3 is TGTGCCAGCAGCTTAGCTCCCAGCGGGAGGGCCCTCGCCTACGAGCAGTACTTC. Translated, it gives CASSLAPSGRALAYEQYF.

This chain links TRBV28 with TRBJ2-3, with 7 bases identical to TRBD1. Germline CDR1 reads MDHEN; CDR2 reads SYDVKM. V shed 9 bases, J shed 0 bases, and the junction held 6 bases outside the gene matches. There are 14 residues in the CDR3. CDR3 in amino acids: CASITGASTDTQYF. The CDR3 bases are TGTGCCAGTATAACAGGGGCCAGCACAGATACGCAGTATTTT.

The chain links TRBV20-1 to TRBJ1-4; 9 positions match TRBD1. In germline, CDR1 is DFQATT, CDR2 SNEGSKA (reference sequence). The trim removed 6 bases at V and 7 bases at J, leaving 6 bases unmatched. The CDR3 runs to 13 residues. CDR3 DNA: TGCAGTGCGATCGGGACAGGGATTGAAAAACTGTTTTTT. Translation gives CSAIGTGIEKLFF.

This clonotype was detected a few times. V and J are TRBV5-1 and TRBJ2-3, with unresolved D. The germline V gene has CDR1 SGHRS and CDR2 YFSETQ. The CDR3 loop spans 12 amino acids. The V and J ends lost 3 bases and 4 bases respectively, with 6 bases between them. CDR3 coding DNA: TGCGCCAGCAGCTGGGTGGCAGATACGCAGTATTTT. Its protein product is CASSWVADTQYF.

Worth noting for this clonotype: Mismatch with germline at one junction end may stem from a read error. The chain employs TRBV6-6 and TRBJ2-3; 7 nucleotides align to TRBD1. The CDR3 covers 13 residues. Germline CDR1 is MNHNY and CDR2 is SVGAGI (reference sequence). The CDR3 DNA reads TGTGCCAGCAGAGCGGACAGGACAGATACGCAATATTTT. It translates to CASRADRTDTQYF.

The table lists this clonotype with a few counts. The rearrangement uses TRBV6-1 and TRBJ1-3; D possibly corresponds to TRBD1 (6 bases). The CDR3 loop spans 17 amino acids. The germline gives CDR1 MNHNS, CDR2 SASEGT. V dropped 4 bases and J dropped 0 bases, with 16 bases sitting between them. DNA of the CDR3: TGTGCCAGCAGTGGCCTGCAATGGGGGCTCTCTGGAAACACCATATATTTT. Translation: CASSGLQWGLSGNTIYF.

V and J are TRBV3-1 and TRBJ2-3; D not resolved. CDR3 length: 15 amino acids. V was pared by 4 bases and J by 5 bases, with 16 bases between. Germline values: CDR1 LGHDT, CDR2 YNNKEL (reference sequence). CDR3 residues: CASSPRTSAVDTQYF. Written as DNA, the CDR3 is TGTGCCAGCAGCCCCCGGACGAGCGCGGTAGATACGCAGTATTTT.

The chain uses TRBV7-9 and TRBJ1-2; D gene uncertain. The ends were cut back, 5 bases at V and 5 bases at J, with 9 bases in the middle. Per germline, CDR1 SEHNR and CDR2 FQNEAQ (reference sequence). The CDR3 runs to 12 residues. For the CDR3, the DNA is TGTGCCAGCAGCACACCAGGTTATGGCTACACCTTC. Protein sequence: CASSTPGYGYTF.

V is TRBV28 and J is TRBJ1-5, with D possibly matching TRBD1 (6 bases). The CDR3 consists of 15 residues. Trimming removed 2 bases at V and 3 bases at J, with 11 bases between. Germline-derived CDR1 and CDR2 are MDHEN and SYDVKM. This chain's CDR3 is CASSLAGAINQPQHF. CDR3 nucleotides: TGTGCCAGCAGTTTAGCGGGGGCTATCAATCAGCCCCAGCATTTT. The full variable domain, in which reference TRBV28 and TRBJ1-5 provide the parts outside the CDR3, is DVKVTQSSRYLVKRTGEKVFLECVQDMDHENMFWYRQDPGLGLRLIYFSYDVKMKEKGDIPEGYSVSREKKERFSLILESASTNQTSMYLCASSLAGAINQPQHFGDGTRLSIL.

This clonotype was seen a single time. The chain employs TRBV27 and TRBJ2-5, with 8 bases matching TRBD2. The ends lost 8 bases at V and 0 bases at J; junction bases unmatched: 8. CDR3 length: 15 amino acids. CDR1 is MNHEY, CDR2 SMNVEV, per germline (reference sequence). The CDR3 spells CASGPRTSNQETQYF. Here the CDR3 DNA reads TGTGCCAGCGGTCCGAGGACTAGCAACCAAGAGACCCAGTACTTC.